These 6 T cell receptor beta chains came from one sample sequenced in a study of cytomegalovirus exposure and HLA in healthy donors. With 60 Vbeta and 13 Jbeta primers, the PCR was carried out. Libraries were prepared by immunoSEQ multiplex PCR; TCRdb keeps only in-frame clonotypes and omits some of them. The top ten clones hold less than 3.5% of a sample with about 120,000 clones, over 65% of them seen once. Sequencing was carried out using PBMCs. Receptors were obtained from a middle-aged woman in good health and CMV-seropositive.

The chain recombines TRBV7-9 with TRBJ1-4; D perhaps matches TRBD1 (5 bases). CDR1 SEHNR and CDR2 FQNEAQ come from the germline V gene (reference sequence). V was trimmed by 5 bases and J by 0 bases, leaving 13 bases between them. CDR3 length equals 16 residues. The CDR3 DNA reads as TGTGCCAGCAGCCCAGGGCGTGGAGCAACTAATGAAAAACTGTTTTTT. Protein sequence: CASSPGRGATNEKLFF.

The chain recombines TRBV7-3 with TRBJ2-1, with 8 bases matching TRBD2. This CDR3 spans 16 amino acids. Germline V gives CDR1 SGHTA, CDR2 FQGTGA. The ends lost 5 bases at V and 0 bases at J; junction bases unmatched: 6. In DNA, the CDR3 is TGTGCCAGCAGCGCCGGGGCGGGGGGCTCCTACAATGAGCAGTTCTTC. Residues: CASSAGAGGSYNEQFF.

This sequence joins TRBV7-3 and TRBJ2-7, with a tentative D call TRBD2 (5 bases). CDR1 SGHTA and CDR2 FQGTGA come from the germline V gene. V was pared by 3 bases and J by 8 bases, with 26 bases between. The CDR3 runs to 17 residues. As DNA, the CDR3 is TGTGCCAGCAGCTTGACGGGGATCGGAGGACCTACGACAAAGCAGTACTTC. The encoded protein is CASSLTGIGGPTTKQYF.

Note on this clone: At the DNA level, this CDR3 is encoded by other sequences in the same sample as well. The chain joins TRBV9 to TRBJ1-1; 7 positions match TRBD1. This CDR3 comprises 15 residues. Germline-derived CDR1 and CDR2 are SGDLS and YYNGEE. V trimming: 5 bases; J trimming: 1 base; junction bases outside the gene matches: 8. The CDR3, as DNA: TGTGCCAGCAGTGCTCATGGACAGGAGAACACTGAAGCTTTCTTT. Protein sequence: CASSAHGQENTEAFF. Full variable domain (remainder filled in from reference TRBV9 and TRBJ1-1): DSGVTQTPKHLITATGQRVTLRCSPRSGDLSVYWYQQSLDQGLQFLIQYYNGEERAKGNILERFSAQQFPDLHSELNLSSLELGDSALYFCASSAHGQENTEAFFGQGTRLTVV.

This chain uses TRBV14 with TRBJ2-4, with D tentatively TRBD2 (7 bases). Germline V gives CDR1 SGHDN, CDR2 FVKESK. CDR3 length: 16 amino acids. Deletions cut 6 bases from V and 12 bases from J, with 27 bases between. The chain's CDR3 is CASSRSGGAKNSGQYF. CDR3 nucleotide sequence: TGTGCCAGCAGTCGAAGTGGGGGGGCGAAAAATTCGGGTCAGTACTTC.

The chain links TRBV19 to TRBJ1-1; D remains unclear. Germline lookup yields CDR1 LNHDA and CDR2 SQIVND (reference sequence). The CDR3 is 11 residues long. With 4 bases removed from V and 5 bases from J, the gap between germline ends came to 5 bases. This CDR3 reads CASSSSTEAFF. CDR3 DNA sequence: TGTGCCAGTAGTAGCAGTACTGAAGCTTTCTTT.